This is a list of T cell receptor beta chains from one sample in a study of blood T cell repertoires in COVID-19. Method: immunoSEQ multiplex PCR; TCRdb's copy keeps in-frame clones and lacks some. The data contain about 130,000 clones, about 88% of them seen just once; the ten biggest clones take up approximately 1%. Sequenced: peripheral blood. The origin of the receptors is a woman of 80 years or more with acute or convalescent COVID-19. The CDR3 runs from the conserved cysteine through the conserved F or W. The D gene is left open where the match is weak. A clone size is listed for some rows: how often the clone was seen (once, few, many), or a class if it is expanded.

J gene: TRBJ2-1; clone size: .; CDR3 length: 17; V gene: TRBV19; D gene: .; CDR3 DNA: TGTGCCAGTGGTAGTAGGGGGAGGGCTCTCTACGGCAATGAGCAGTTCTTC; CDR3 protein: CASGSRGRALYGNEQFF
J gene: TRBJ1-2; clone size: .; CDR3 length: 13; V gene: TRBV3-1/TRBV3-2; D gene: TRBD1; CDR3 DNA: TGTGCCAGCAGCCAAGGGACAGGGAATGGCTACACCTTC; CDR3 protein: CASSQGTGNGYTF
J gene: TRBJ2-7; clone size: .; CDR3 length: 14; V gene: TRBV11-2; D gene: .; CDR3 DNA: TGTGCCAGCAGCTTAGACAGGGTGAGCTACGAGCAGTACTTC; CDR3 protein: CASSLDRVSYEQYF
J gene: TRBJ2-7; clone size: .; CDR3 length: 16; V gene: TRBV5-6; D gene: TRBD2; CDR3 DNA: TGTGCCAGCAGCTACCGGGGGACGGGGAGGGTCCACGAGCAGTACTTC; CDR3 protein: CASSYRGTGRVHEQYF
J gene: TRBJ1-1; clone size: .; CDR3 length: 13; V gene: TRBV27; D gene: TRBD1; CDR3 DNA: TGTGCCAGCAGTTGGGACAGGAACACTGAAGCTTTCTTT; CDR3 protein: CASSWDRNTEAFF
J gene: TRBJ2-5; clone size: .; CDR3 length: 16; V gene: TRBV5-1; D gene: TRBD2; CDR3 DNA: TGCGCCAGCAGCTCTTCGACTAGCGGGAGGCGGGAGACCCAGTACTTC; CDR3 protein: CASSSSTSGRRETQYF
J gene: TRBJ2-5; clone size: .; CDR3 length: 14; V gene: TRBV7-9; D gene: .; CDR3 DNA: TGTGCCAGCAGCCCTCTTGGAGGAGACAAAACCCAGTACTTC; CDR3 protein: CASSPLGGDKTQYF
J gene: TRBJ2-1; clone size: .; CDR3 length: 12; V gene: TRBV5-1; D gene: .; CDR3 DNA: TGCGCCAGCAGCAGTGGAGGCCATGAGCAGTTCTTC; CDR3 protein: CASSSGGHEQFF
J gene: TRBJ1-2; clone size: .; CDR3 length: 15; V gene: TRBV7-2; D gene: .; CDR3 DNA: TGTGCCAGCAGCTTAGAGAGCGCGGGGGTTCGCGGCTACACCTTC; CDR3 protein: CASSLESAGVRGYTF
J gene: TRBJ1-1; clone size: .; CDR3 length: 14; V gene: TRBV28; D gene: TRBD1; CDR3 DNA: TGTGCCAGCAGTCCGGGACAGGTGAACACTGAAGCTTTCTTT; CDR3 protein: CASSPGQVNTEAFF
J gene: TRBJ1-2; clone size: .; CDR3 length: 15; V gene: TRBV5-1; D gene: TRBD1; CDR3 DNA: TGCGCCAGCAGCTTGGAGGGACAGGGGTCGGAAGGCTACACCTTC; CDR3 protein: CASSLEGQGSEGYTF
J gene: TRBJ2-1; clone size: .; CDR3 length: 16; V gene: TRBV9; D gene: TRBD2; CDR3 DNA: TGTGCCAGCAGCGTCCCCGGACTAGCGGGGTACAATGAGCAGTTCTTC; CDR3 protein: CASSVPGLAGYNEQFF
J gene: TRBJ1-2; clone size: .; CDR3 length: 13; V gene: TRBV28; D gene: .; CDR3 DNA: TGTGCCAGCAGTTTGTCAGTCAACTATGGCTACACCTTC; CDR3 protein: CASSLSVNYGYTF
J gene: TRBJ1-3; clone size: .; CDR3 length: 15; V gene: TRBV3-1/TRBV3-2; D gene: TRBD1; CDR3 DNA: TGTGCCAGCAGCTCCAGGGACAGCTCTGGAAACACCATATATTTT; CDR3 protein: CASSSRDSSGNTIYF
J gene: TRBJ1-2; clone size: .; CDR3 length: 15; V gene: TRBV5-8; D gene: .; CDR3 DNA: TGTGCCAGCAGCTTGTCCGCTAGGCCCTACTATGGCTACACCTTC; CDR3 protein: CASSLSARPYYGYTF
J gene: TRBJ2-1; clone size: .; CDR3 length: 14; V gene: TRBV5-1; D gene: .; CDR3 DNA: TGCGCCAGCACCTCCTCGGTCGTCCTTAATGAGCAGTTCTTC; CDR3 protein: CASTSSVVLNEQFF
J gene: TRBJ2-1; clone size: .; CDR3 length: 16; V gene: TRBV11-2; D gene: .; CDR3 DNA: TGTGCCAGCAGCTTCAGCCCCTCGGGTTTCTACAATGAGCAGTTCTTC; CDR3 protein: CASSFSPSGFYNEQFF
J gene: TRBJ2-1; clone size: once; CDR3 length: 16; V gene: TRBV5-1; D gene: TRBD2; CDR3 DNA: TGCGCCAGCAGCCCGTCGAGGACTAGCGTTTACAATGAGCAGTTCTTC; CDR3 protein: CASSPSRTSVYNEQFF
J gene: TRBJ1-5; clone size: .; CDR3 length: 13; V gene: TRBV25-1; D gene: .; CDR3 DNA: TGTGCCAGCAGACAGGGACCCAATCAGCCCCAGCATTTT; CDR3 protein: CASRQGPNQPQHF
J gene: TRBJ1-1; clone size: .; CDR3 length: 15; V gene: TRBV9; D gene: .; CDR3 DNA: TGTGCCAGCAGCGTCTCCGACAGGTCGAACACTGAAGCTTTCTTT; CDR3 protein: CASSVSDRSNTEAFF
J gene: TRBJ2-1; clone size: once; CDR3 length: 18; V gene: TRBV27; D gene: TRBD2; CDR3 DNA: TGTGCCAGCAGTTTGACTAGCGGTACAATGAGCAGTTCTCCCAAGCAGTTCTTC; CDR3 protein: CASSLTSGTMSSSPKQFF
J gene: TRBJ1-2; clone size: .; CDR3 length: 16; V gene: TRBV5-1; D gene: TRBD1; CDR3 DNA: TGCGCCAGCAGCTTGTCTTCCACAGGGGGGAACTATGGCTACACCTTC; CDR3 protein: CASSLSSTGGNYGYTF
J gene: TRBJ2-7; clone size: .; CDR3 length: 11; V gene: TRBV12-2; D gene: .; CDR3 DNA: TGTGCAAGTCGCTTAAGTCGGGTGCAGTACTTC; CDR3 protein: CASRLSRVQYF
J gene: TRBJ1-5; clone size: .; CDR3 length: 17; V gene: TRBV18; D gene: TRBD1; CDR3 DNA: TGTGCCAGCTCACTCCGGGACAGGAACTGGAGCAATCAGCCCCAGCATTTT; CDR3 protein: CASSLRDRNWSNQPQHF
J gene: TRBJ1-3; clone size: .; CDR3 length: 13; V gene: TRBV9; D gene: .; CDR3 DNA: TGTGCCAGCAGCGTAGGGTCTGAGGACACCATATATTTT; CDR3 protein: CASSVGSEDTIYF
J gene: TRBJ2-7; clone size: .; CDR3 length: 13; V gene: TRBV5-1; D gene: .; CDR3 DNA: TGCGCCAGCCGCGGAATGACGGGGTACGAGCAGTACTTC; CDR3 protein: CASRGMTGYEQYF
J gene: TRBJ1-5; clone size: .; CDR3 length: 15; V gene: TRBV4-1; D gene: .; CDR3 DNA: TGCGCCAGCAGCCAAGAAACCTCGGTGAATCAGCCCCAGCATTTT; CDR3 protein: CASSQETSVNQPQHF
J gene: TRBJ1-2; clone size: .; CDR3 length: 10; V gene: TRBV12-3/TRBV12-4; D gene: .; CDR3 DNA: TGTGCCAGCAGTCTAAATGGCTACACCTTC; CDR3 protein: CASSLNGYTF
J gene: TRBJ2-7; clone size: .; CDR3 length: 14; V gene: TRBV3-1/TRBV3-2; D gene: .; CDR3 DNA: TGTGCCAGCAGCCAGGCGACAGGAAGGAGCGAGCAGTACTTC; CDR3 protein: CASSQATGRSEQYF
J gene: TRBJ2-5; clone size: .; CDR3 length: 15; V gene: TRBV9; D gene: TRBD1; CDR3 DNA: TGTGCCAGCAGCGTAGAGACAGGGGGCGGGGAGACCCAGTACTTC; CDR3 protein: CASSVETGGGETQYF
J gene: TRBJ2-7; clone size: once; CDR3 length: 14; V gene: TRBV6-5; D gene: TRBD1; CDR3 DNA: TGTGCCAGCAGTTTCGGGACAGGGACCTACGAGCAGTACTTC; CDR3 protein: CASSFGTGTYEQYF
J gene: TRBJ1-1; clone size: .; CDR3 length: 15; V gene: TRBV5-5; D gene: .; CDR3 DNA: TGTGCCAGCAGCTTGCCGGGAGCTATGAACACTGAAGCTTTCTTT; CDR3 protein: CASSLPGAMNTEAFF
J gene: TRBJ1-1; clone size: .; CDR3 length: 13; V gene: TRBV9; D gene: .; CDR3 DNA: TGTGCCAGCAGCGTTTCAGGTAACACTGAAGCTTTCTTT; CDR3 protein: CASSVSGNTEAFF
J gene: TRBJ2-5; clone size: .; CDR3 length: 15; V gene: TRBV7-6; D gene: TRBD1; CDR3 DNA: TGTGCCAGCAGCTTAGCAGGGACAGGGGAAGAGACCCAGTACTTC; CDR3 protein: CASSLAGTGEETQYF
J gene: TRBJ2-1; clone size: .; CDR3 length: 16; V gene: TRBV5-1; D gene: TRBD2; CDR3 DNA: TGCGCCAGCAGCACCGGGAGGGACCACGGCCAGAATGAGCAGTTCTTC; CDR3 protein: CASSTGRDHGQNEQFF
J gene: TRBJ2-1; clone size: .; CDR3 length: 16; V gene: TRBV5-6; D gene: TRBD2; CDR3 DNA: TGTGCCAGCAGCCTGGGACTAGCGGGTAACTACAATGAGCAGTTCTTC; CDR3 protein: CASSLGLAGNYNEQFF
J gene: TRBJ2-2; clone size: .; CDR3 length: 13; V gene: TRBV24-1; D gene: .; CDR3 DNA: TGTGCCACCAGTGAAGCAGGGCCCGGGGAGCTGTTTTTT; CDR3 protein: CATSEAGPGELFF
J gene: TRBJ2-2; clone size: .; CDR3 length: 16; V gene: TRBV28; D gene: TRBD1; CDR3 DNA: TGTGCCAGCAGACCAACAGGGGCCGCGAACACCGGGGAGCTGTTTTTT; CDR3 protein: CASRPTGAANTGELFF
J gene: TRBJ1-1; clone size: .; CDR3 length: 14; V gene: TRBV7-2; D gene: TRBD1; CDR3 DNA: TGTGCCACCACCCAGGGGGGCTCGGGAACTGAAGCTTTCTTT; CDR3 protein: CATTQGGSGTEAFF
J gene: TRBJ2-7; clone size: .; CDR3 length: 14; V gene: TRBV19; D gene: TRBD1; CDR3 DNA: TGTGCCAGTAGTAGACAGGGAAACTCCTACGAGCAGTACTTC; CDR3 protein: CASSRQGNSYEQYF
J gene: TRBJ1-4; clone size: few; CDR3 length: 13; V gene: TRBV19; D gene: .; CDR3 DNA: TGTGCCAGTAAACCCTCTAAAAATGAAAAACTGTTTTTT; CDR3 protein: CASKPSKNEKLFF
J gene: TRBJ2-5; clone size: .; CDR3 length: 13; V gene: TRBV28; D gene: .; CDR3 DNA: TGTGCCAGCAGTTTCGGGATCATGCGGACCCAGTACTTC; CDR3 protein: CASSFGIMRTQYF
J gene: TRBJ1-3; clone size: .; CDR3 length: 17; V gene: TRBV25-1; D gene: TRBD1; CDR3 DNA: TGTGCCAGCAGTGAATCCATAGGGGGCCTCTCTGGAAACACCATATATTTT; CDR3 protein: CASSESIGGLSGNTIYF
J gene: TRBJ2-5; clone size: .; CDR3 length: 15; V gene: TRBV6-5; D gene: TRBD1; CDR3 DNA: TGTGCCAGCAGTTACCTCGACAGGGGTATCGAGACCCAGTACTTC; CDR3 protein: CASSYLDRGIETQYF
J gene: TRBJ1-5; clone size: .; CDR3 length: 13; V gene: TRBV2; D gene: .; CDR3 DNA: TGTGCCAGCAGGAGCAGGGTAGATCAGCCCCAGCATTTT; CDR3 protein: CASRSRVDQPQHF
J gene: TRBJ2-1; clone size: once; CDR3 length: 21; V gene: TRBV4-1; D gene: TRBD2; CDR3 DNA: TGCGCCAGCAGCCAAGAGGGGATAGGACTAGCGGGAGTCGTCTCCTACAATGAGCAGTTCTTC; CDR3 protein: CASSQEGIGLAGVVSYNEQFF